One and the same sample provided the 2 T cell receptor beta chains below, sequenced in a study of CD8 T cells in ankylosing spondylitis. Their antigen targets remain unknown. The study's findings and limits: Fewer than 10 highly homologous variants formed a TCR beta motif that appeared characteristic of ankylosing spondylitis blood.

TCRdb re-called the 5' RACE reads through MiXCR, storing one row per CDR3 protein. This sample has fewer than 750,000 distinct CDR3 sequences, with roughly 20% found just once. The sequencing input was blood, either unsorted or a sorted T cell fraction (not recorded which). The source of these receptors is a male donor with ankylosing spondylitis.

This clonotype has only one observation. The CDR3 loop reads CSVDQGRTNEQFF. As DNA, the CDR3 is TGCAGCGTTGACCAGGGTCGAACCAATGAGCAGTTCTTC. The rearrangement links TRBV29-1 to TRBJ2-1; D might be TRBD1 (5 bases). Germline V gene data show CDR1 as SQVTM and CDR2 as ANQGSEA. The CDR3 runs to 13 residues. V lost 3 bases and J 6 bases, leaving 12 bases between the germline ends.

The chain combines TRBV15 with TRBJ1-1; D may be TRBD1 (5 bases). The CDR3 runs 13 residues. CDR1 and CDR2 (germline): LNHNV, YYDKDF (reference sequence). V shed 0 bases and J shed 5 bases, with 7 bases lying between them. The CDR3 here is CATSREGVTEAFF. CDR3 DNA sequence: TGTGCCACCAGCAGAGAGGGGGTTACTGAAGCTTTCTTT.